The source of this TCR beta chain is a study of T cell responses to AZD1222 COVID-19 vaccine. Study-wide points: CD4 TCRs covered the whole spike, strongest at regions 160-218 and 743-854. A mostly white British donor set with more females was recruited, and clonal diversity was possibly underestimated.

Trimming removed 3 bases at V and 5 bases at J, with 7 bases between. This CDR3 is built from 11 residues. Germline V gene data show CDR1 as DFQATT and CDR2 as SNEGSKA (reference sequence). In the case of this clone: Its antigen is as yet unknown.

This table comes from immunoSEQ multiplex PCR, and its TCRdb copy is limited to in-frame clones, with some not included. The sample has approximately 200,000 clones; roughly 90% are singletons. J is TRBJ2-5 and V is TRBV20-1; unclear D gene. The starting material was peripheral blood, obtained 28 days after the second AZD1222 dose. The receptor's source is an adult who received the AZD1222 COVID-19 vaccine. CDR3 sequence: CSASQGETQYF. As DNA, the CDR3 is TGCAGTGCTAGTCAAGGGGAGACCCAGTACTTC.